The 9 T cell receptor beta chains listed next were all sequenced from one sample in a study of beta chain features in type 1 diabetes. TCRB transcripts that were expressed got sequenced, as all of the isolated RNA had been reverse transcribed. Profiling relied on immunoSEQ multiplex PCR, and the TCRdb table lists in-frame clones only, not all of them. The data show about 360,000 clones, with about 12% seen just once and approximately 0.015% held by the top ten. Sequenced sample: naive CD4+ T cells from blood. These receptors all come from a man aged 18 to 30 in good health.

CDR3 coding DNA: TGTGCCAGCAGCAGGGTTGGAACTGAAGCTTTCTTT. Protein product: CASSRVGTEAFF. The V call is TRBV28, the J call TRBJ1-1, with a tentative D call TRBD1 (5 bases). Trimming cost V 6 bases and J 5 bases, with 10 bases left between them. The CDR3 consists of 12 residues. In germline, CDR1 is MDHEN, CDR2 SYDVKM.

This clone was seen more than once but under ten times. The chain employs TRBV7-2 and TRBJ2-7; 10 nucleotides align to TRBD2. This CDR3 contains 13 residues. The V gene end was trimmed by 6 bases and the J gene end by 5 bases; junction bases not matched to a gene: 4. Germline CDR1 reads SGHTA; CDR2 reads FQGNSA. The CDR3 spells CASRRLAGNEQYF. CDR3 nucleotides: TGTGCCAGCAGACGACTAGCGGGTAACGAGCAGTACTTC.

The rearrangement links TRBV6-6 to TRBJ2-1; 9 nucleotides agree with TRBD1. J gave up 6 bases and V 4 bases, and 4 bases lay outside the gene matches. The germline V gene has CDR1 MNHNY and CDR2 SVGAGI (reference sequence). CDR3 size: 14 residues. CDR3 in DNA: TGTGCCAGCAGTTGGGGGACAGGGCGCAATGAGCAGTTCTTC. It encodes CASSWGTGRNEQFF.

The sample holds a few counts of this clone. The chain carries TRBV29-1 and TRBJ2-7, with D maybe TRBD1 (5 bases). This CDR3 has 17 residues. The germline CDR1 and CDR2 sequences are SQVTM and ANQGSEA. Trimming took 3 bases from V and 6 from J, leaving 27 bases between them. CDR3 nucleotide sequence: TGCAGCGTTGACTCTGCCCCCTGGACAAGATTCAGAGGCGAGCAGTACTTC. Translation gives CSVDSAPWTRFRGEQYF.

The V gene is TRBV19, the J gene TRBJ2-5; D may be TRBD2 (7 bases). The ends were cut back, 3 bases at V and 4 bases at J, with 15 bases in the middle. Looked up from germline, CDR1 is LNHDA and CDR2 is SQIVND (reference sequence). CDR3 length: 15 amino acids. Here the CDR3 reads CASSIDRGAGETQYF. DNA for the CDR3: TGTGCCAGTAGTATTGATCGGGGGGCGGGAGAGACCCAGTACTTC.

The chain links TRBV7-9 to TRBJ2-1, with D hard to call. This CDR3 has 16 residues. Germline lookup yields CDR1 SEHNR and CDR2 FQNEAQ (reference sequence). The V gene lost 3 bases and the J gene lost 3 bases, with 15 bases spanning the gap. CDR3 protein: CASSFSQLSLYNEQFF. As DNA, the CDR3 is TGTGCCAGCAGCTTCAGTCAACTATCCCTCTACAATGAGCAGTTCTTC. Full variable domain (remainder filled in from reference TRBV7-9 and TRBJ2-1): DTGVSQNPRHKITKRGQNVTFRCDPISEHNRLYWYRQTLGQGPEFLTYFQNEAQLEKSRLLSDRFSAERPKGSFSTLEIQRTEQGDSAMYLCASSFSQLSLYNEQFFGPGTRLTVL.

The chain couples TRBV7-9 to TRBJ1-1; D gene uncertain. The V and J ends lost 5 bases and 0 bases respectively, with 10 bases between them. The CDR3 has 14 amino acids. Germline V gives CDR1 SEHNR, CDR2 FQNEAQ (reference sequence). CDR3 amino acids: CASSPGTVNTEAFF. DNA for the CDR3: TGTGCCAGCAGCCCGGGAACAGTGAACACTGAAGCTTTCTTT.

The V gene is TRBV11-2, the J gene TRBJ1-1; weak D call: TRBD1 (5 bases). There are 14 residues in the CDR3. Trimming cost V 4 bases and J 2 bases, with 11 bases left between them. Germline CDR1 reads SGHAT; CDR2 reads FQNNGV. In nucleotides, the CDR3 is TGTGCCAGCAGCTCTCCAGGGTTAAACACTGAAGCTTTCTTT. Amino acid sequence: CASSSPGLNTEAFF.

The chain uses TRBV7-9 and TRBJ2-1; 7 bases line up with TRBD2. CDR1 SEHNR and CDR2 FQNEAQ come from the germline V gene (reference sequence). This CDR3 has 17 residues. The J segment lost 3 bases and the V segment lost 1 base, leaving 9 bases of the junction unmatched. CDR3 DNA: TGTGCCAGCAGCTTAGTTGGGGCGGGAGCTAACTACAATGAGCAGTTCTTC. Translating gives CASSLVGAGANYNEQFF.